These T cell receptor beta chains were read from a single sample in a study of blood T cell repertoires in COVID-19. Profiled with immunoSEQ multiplex PCR; TCRdb holds only in-frame clones, not every one. The table lists approximately 65,000 clones, approximately 86% of them singletons. Sequenced material: peripheral blood. Receptors originate from a man aged 35 to 55 with acute or convalescent COVID-19. Both conserved end residues are part of each CDR3. A D gene is named only where the DNA matches it firmly. Size is stated for part of the rows, as once, few or many counts, or as a class when the clone is expanded.

J | V | D | size | length | CDR3 | DNA
TRBJ1-6 | TRBV11-3 | - | - | 13 | CASSLEADSPLHF | TGTGCCAGCAGCTTAGAGGCGGATTCACCCCTCCACTTT
TRBJ2-3 | TRBV7-9 | - | - | 14 | CASSFLANADTQYF | TGTGCCAGCAGCTTTCTAGCTAACGCAGATACGCAGTATTTT
TRBJ2-7 | TRBV10-3 | - | - | 13 | CAISVYNRNEQYF | TGTGCCATCAGTGTTTATAACAGGAACGAGCAGTACTTC
TRBJ2-7 | TRBV7-8 | - | - | 11 | CASSNSYEQYF | TGTGCCAGCAGCAATTCATACGAGCAGTACTTC
TRBJ1-2 | TRBV5-4 | - | - | 17 | CASTTTETFLFNYGYTF | TGTGCCAGCACAACGACAGAGACCTTTTTATTTAACTATGGCTACACCTTC
TRBJ2-2 | TRBV7-9 | - | - | 13 | CASSLGAPGELFF | TGTGCCAGCAGCTTAGGGGCTCCCGGGGAGCTGTTTTTT
TRBJ1-2 | TRBV30 | TRBD1 | - | 16 | CAWSVRGGQANYGYTF | TGTGCCTGGAGTGTAAGAGGGGGCCAAGCTAACTATGGCTACACCTTC
TRBJ1-4 | TRBV11-3 | TRBD1 | - | 17 | CASSSLDGTGLNEKLFF | TGTGCCAGCAGCTCCCTGGACGGGACAGGTCTTAATGAAAAACTGTTTTTT
TRBJ1-6 | TRBV30 | TRBD1 | - | 14 | CAWSPGQGYSPLHF | TGTGCCTGGAGCCCGGGACAGGGCTATTCACCCCTCCACTTT
TRBJ2-4 | TRBV18 | TRBD2 | - | 14 | CASSAGRGENIQYF | TGTGCCAGCTCCGCGGGACGGGGGGAAAACATTCAGTACTTC
TRBJ1-6 | TRBV21-1 | - | - | 18 | CASSPGPDRSQVGSPLHF | TGTGCCAGCAGTCCGGGGCCCGACAGGTCCCAGGTAGGTTCACCCCTCCACTTT
TRBJ1-1 | TRBV4-1 | TRBD1 | - | 14 | CASSQSPGQLEAFF | TGCGCCAGCAGCCAATCCCCGGGACAGCTTGAAGCTTTCTTT
TRBJ1-2 | TRBV5-1 | TRBD1 | - | 14 | CASRRTGDFYGYTF | TGCGCCAGCAGGAGGACAGGCGACTTCTATGGCTACACCTTC
TRBJ1-4 | TRBV19 | - | - | 14 | CASSISLGGEKLFF | TGTGCCAGTAGTATCTCCCTCGGAGGGGAAAAACTGTTTTTT
TRBJ1-1 | TRBV19 | - | - | 14 | CASSNPLPGTEAFF | TGTGCCAGTAGTAATCCTTTACCCGGGACTGAAGCTTTCTTT
TRBJ2-1 | TRBV5-4 | - | - | 15 | CASSLELLPSNEQFF | TGTGCCAGCAGCTTGGAATTACTCCCAAGCAATGAGCAGTTCTTC
TRBJ2-3 | TRBV5-1 | - | - | 16 | CASSFSQVPSTDTQYF | TGCGCCAGCAGCTTTAGTCAGGTCCCTAGCACAGATACGCAGTATTTT
TRBJ1-4 | TRBV7-9 | - | - | 15 | CASSLDRATNEKLFF | TGTGCCAGCAGCTTAGATCGGGCAACTAATGAAAAACTGTTTTTT
TRBJ1-1 | TRBV7-6 | - | - | 15 | CASSYDQGGDTEAFF | TGTGCCAGCAGCTACGACCAGGGAGGAGACACTGAAGCTTTCTTT
TRBJ2-7 | TRBV2 | TRBD1 | - | 16 | CASSEALGQARNEQYF | TGTGCCAGCAGTGAAGCGCTTGGACAGGCCCGCAACGAGCAGTACTTC
TRBJ1-1 | TRBV29-1 | TRBD1 | - | 12 | CSVGTGNTEAFF | TGCAGCGTGGGGACAGGGAACACTGAAGCTTTCTTT
TRBJ2-3 | TRBV5-1 | - | - | 15 | CASSGAAGPTDTQYF | TGCGCCAGCAGCGGCGCCGCGGGGCCCACAGATACGCAGTATTTT
TRBJ1-2 | TRBV5-5 | TRBD1 | few | 13 | CASSLGTGDGYTF | TGTGCCAGCAGCTTGGGGACAGGGGATGGCTACACCTTC
TRBJ1-2 | TRBV7-3 | TRBD1 | - | 15 | CASSPQGGTGAIYTF | TGTGCCAGCAGTCCTCAGGGGGGGACAGGAGCCATCTACACCTTC
TRBJ2-7 | TRBV5-1 | TRBD2 | - | 17 | CASSLVLAGGLRYEQYF | TGCGCCAGCAGCTTGGTTCTTGCGGGGGGGTTGAGGTACGAGCAGTACTTC
TRBJ2-1 | TRBV14 | - | once | 17 | CASSQDPALMWVSEQFF | TGTGCCAGCAGCCAAGATCCAGCGCTGATGTGGGTGAGTGAGCAGTTCTTC
TRBJ1-1 | TRBV9 | - | - | 14 | CASSRDMWDTEAFF | TGTGCCAGCAGCCGTGACATGTGGGACACTGAAGCTTTCTTT
TRBJ2-5 | TRBV11-2 | TRBD2 | few | 16 | CASSPAGGRVFETQYF | TGTGCCAGCAGCCCTGCGGGGGGCAGGGTTTTTGAGACCCAGTACTTC
TRBJ2-5 | TRBV6-6 | TRBD2 | - | 13 | CASSYGGVETQYF | TGTGCCAGCAGTTACGGGGGGGTGGAGACCCAGTACTTC
TRBJ1-5 | TRBV10-3 | TRBD1 | - | 14 | CATQQGTKNQPQHF | TGTGCCACCCAACAGGGGACGAAAAATCAGCCCCAGCATTTT
TRBJ1-2 | TRBV25-1 | - | - | 11 | CASSEAGGYTF | TGTGCCAGCAGTGAAGCGGGTGGCTACACCTTC
TRBJ1-2 | TRBV13 | - | - | 13 | CASSLGRGYGYTF | TGTGCCAGCAGCTTAGGCCGGGGATATGGCTACACCTTC
TRBJ2-5 | TRBV19 | TRBD2 | - | 16 | CASSIRLAGVSETQYF | TGTGCCAGTAGTATACGTTTAGCGGGGGTTTCGGAGACCCAGTACTTC
TRBJ1-6 | TRBV14 | TRBD1 | - | 17 | CASSHWTGGASSSPLHF | TGTGCCAGCAGCCATTGGACAGGGGGCGCTTCCAGTTCACCCCTCCACTTT
TRBJ2-5 | TRBV24-1 | TRBD2 | - | 15 | CATSDRSGGSETQYF | TGTGCCACCAGTGATCGGAGCGGGGGGTCAGAGACCCAGTACTTC
TRBJ2-7 | TRBV29-1 | - | - | 14 | CSVEDNRGKYEQYF | TGCAGCGTTGAAGATAATCGGGGGAAGTACGAGCAGTACTTC
TRBJ1-2 | TRBV6-5 | - | - | 13 | CASRDPGRSDYTF | TGTGCCAGCCGGGATCCGGGCCGGTCGGACTACACCTTC
TRBJ1-2 | TRBV11-2 | TRBD1 | - | 13 | CASSRQGADGYTF | TGTGCCAGCAGCCGACAGGGGGCCGATGGCTACACCTTC
TRBJ1-1 | TRBV2 | - | once | 13 | CASSRGERVEAFF | TGTGCCAGCTCCCGGGGGGAGAGAGTTGAAGCTTTCTTT
TRBJ2-5 | TRBV6-5 | - | - | 15 | CASRLDGTIQETQYF | TGTGCCAGCAGATTAGACGGGACAATCCAAGAGACCCAGTACTTC
TRBJ2-5 | TRBV5-1 | TRBD2 | - | 17 | CASSFLAGALGGETQYF | TGCGCCAGCAGCTTCCTAGCGGGGGCCCTGGGAGGGGAGACCCAGTACTTC
TRBJ2-7 | TRBV7-9 | - | - | 14 | CASSLGTGLYEQYF | TGTGCCAGCAGCTTAGGTACAGGGTTGTACGAGCAGTACTTC
TRBJ1-2 | TRBV19 | TRBD1 | - | 12 | CASSMRDSGYTF | TGTGCCAGTAGTATGAGGGACAGCGGGTACACCTTC
TRBJ2-3 | TRBV5-5 | TRBD2 | - | 16 | CASSFYSGGQPRTQYF | TGTGCCAGCAGCTTTTATTCGGGGGGGCAACCCCGTACGCAGTATTTT
TRBJ2-7 | TRBV18 | - | - | 14 | CASSLSGSSYEQYF | TGTGCCAGCTCACTGAGCGGAAGCTCCTACGAGCAGTACTTC
TRBJ2-3 | TRBV9 | - | - | 15 | CASSPWATSTDTQYF | TGTGCCAGCAGCCCGTGGGCCACTAGCACAGATACGCAGTATTTT
TRBJ2-1 | TRBV4-1 | - | - | 17 | CATRLGSARSSYNEQFF | TGCGCCACCCGATTGGGTAGCGCCCGAAGCTCCTACAATGAGCAGTTCTTC
TRBJ1-5 | TRBV10-3 | - | - | 13 | CAISDTGSQPQHF | TGTGCCATCAGTGATACAGGGTCTCAGCCCCAGCATTTT
TRBJ2-2 | TRBV27 | TRBD1 | - | 15 | CASSASGQGAGELFF | TGTGCCAGCAGTGCCTCGGGACAGGGGGCCGGGGAGCTGTTTTTT
TRBJ1-1 | TRBV9 | - | - | 13 | CASSVGRGTEAFF | TGTGCCAGCAGCGTAGGCAGGGGCACTGAAGCTTTCTTT
TRBJ1-4 | TRBV27 | - | few | 15 | CASSPTMATNEKLFF | TGTGCCAGCAGTCCGACAATGGCGACTAATGAAAAACTGTTTTTT
TRBJ1-6 | TRBV5-1 | - | few | 16 | CASSTELRSYNSPLHF | TGCGCCAGCTCCACAGAGCTTCGCTCCTATAATTCACCCCTCCACTTT
TRBJ2-3 | TRBV19 | TRBD1 | - | 15 | CASRTGQAYTDTQYF | TGTGCCAGTAGAACGGGACAGGCCTACACAGATACGCAGTATTTT